The 17 T cell receptor beta chains given below trace back to one sample, sequenced in a study of vaccination effects on CD4 cells after COVID-19. Viral peptide pool expansion of antigen-specific CD4+ T cells preceded sequencing in the ViraFEST assay. Researchers isolated CD4+ T cells once approximately eleven days of culture had elapsed. Having tested negative for nucleocapsid antibodies, the vaccine recipients showed no prior SARS-CoV-2 infection. The assay was immunoSEQ multiplex PCR, and TCRdb's table has in-frame clones only and misses some. The repertoire holds under 70,000 clones, with approximately 71% as singletons. These receptors' antigens are unknown. This specimen consisted of CD4+ T cells from PBMCs cultured with HCoV-OC43 spike peptides, obtained before COVID-19 vaccination. The subset: HCoV-OC43 spike overlapping peptide pool stimulation. The receptors here all came from a human donor who received a COVID-19 vaccine.

The rearrangement joins TRBV19 to TRBJ2-2; 8 bases map to TRBD2. The J segment lost 2 bases and the V segment lost 4 bases, leaving 9 bases of the junction unmatched. This CDR3 comprises 17 residues. CDR1 is LNHDA, CDR2 SQIVND, per germline (reference sequence). The CDR3 loop reads CASSTHHSGANTGELFF. The CDR3 DNA follows: TGTGCCAGTAGTACCCACCATAGCGGGGCTAACACCGGGGAGCTGTTTTTT.

This chain connects TRBV29-1 to TRBJ1-6; weak D call: TRBD1 (6 bases). The CDR3 runs to 13 residues. With 5 bases removed from V and 7 bases from J, the gap between germline ends came to 12 bases. Germline CDR1 SQVTM, CDR2 ANQGSEA. This chain's CDR3 is CSVSTGNNSPLHF. CDR3 bases: TGCAGCGTTTCAACAGGGAACAATTCACCCCTCCACTTT.

This chain uses TRBV6-6 with TRBJ1-5, with D hard to call. From germline, CDR1 is MNHNY and CDR2 SVGAGI (reference sequence). The CDR3 extends over 13 amino acids. V lost 2 bases to trimming and J lost 7 bases, with 9 bases between them. CDR3 region: CASSYGWGQPQHF. Written as DNA, the CDR3 is TGTGCCAGCAGTTACGGTTGGGGACAGCCCCAGCATTTT.

The chain joins TRBV7-2 to TRBJ1-6; no definite D call. Trimming removed 1 base at V and 3 bases at J, with 13 bases between. This CDR3 comprises 17 residues. Per germline, CDR1 SGHTA and CDR2 FQGNSA. CDR3 amino acids: CASSLDAALSYNSPLHF. The CDR3 DNA is TGTGCCAGCAGCTTAGACGCGGCTCTAAGCTATAATTCACCCCTCCACTTT.

This clone has more than one count but fewer than ten. The chain couples TRBV29-1 to TRBJ1-1, with D uncertain. V was cut by 2 bases and J by 3 bases, with 10 bases left in between. Germline loops: CDR1 SQVTM, CDR2 ANQGSEA. The CDR3 consists of 13 residues. The CDR3 DNA follows: TGCAGCGTTGAATGGCTGCCGGACACTGAAGCTTTCTTT. Amino acid sequence: CSVEWLPDTEAFF.

The chain joins TRBV7-2 to TRBJ1-3, with TRBD1 matching over 9 bases. V lost 1 base and J lost 6; bases outside the gene matches: 4. Germline loops: CDR1 SGHTA, CDR2 FQGNSA. The CDR3 contains 15 residues. This chain's CDR3 is CASSLDWTGENTIYF. The CDR3 DNA is TGTGCCAGCAGCTTAGATTGGACAGGGGAAAACACCATATATTTT. Complete variable domain (other parts from reference TRBV7-2 and TRBJ1-3): GAGVSQSPSNKVTEKGKDVELRCDPISGHTALYWYRQSLGQGLEFLIYFQGNSAPDKSGLPSDRFSAERTGGSVSTLTIQRTQQEDSAVYLCASSLDWTGENTIYFGEGSWLTVV.

The chain combines TRBV24-1 with TRBJ2-3, with D maybe TRBD2 (6 bases). Trimming stripped 1 base from V and 9 bases from J, with 7 bases between. Germline CDR1 KGHDR, CDR2 SFDVKD. This CDR3 spans 12 amino acids. CDR3 nucleotides: TGTGCCACCAGTGATTTCGGAGGGACGCAGTATTTT. Translating gives CATSDFGGTQYF.

The chain recombines TRBV4-3 with TRBJ2-3; 8 bases are a match to TRBD2. The ends lost 0 bases at V and 4 bases at J; junction bases unmatched: 6. Germline V CDR1 and CDR2: LGHNA, YSLEER. The CDR3 runs 16 residues. This chain's CDR3 is CASSQEASGGADTQYF. CDR3 nucleotide sequence: TGCGCCAGCAGCCAAGAGGCGAGCGGGGGCGCAGATACGCAGTATTTT.

The chain combines TRBV5-6 with TRBJ1-3; the D gene is possibly TRBD1 (6 bases). CDR1 SGHDT and CDR2 YYEEEE come from the germline V gene. The CDR3 extends over 14 amino acids. Trimming took off 2 bases at V and 2 bases at J, with 8 bases between the two ends. CDR3 residues: CASSFGDTGNTIYF. The DNA of the CDR3 is TGTGCCAGCAGCTTCGGGGACACTGGAAACACCATATATTTT.

The J gene is TRBJ2-5, the V gene TRBV2; 10 bases fit TRBD1. V shed 6 bases, J shed 1 base, and the junction held 2 bases outside the gene matches. The V gene's germline CDR1 is SNHLY and CDR2 FYNNEI. The CDR3 sequence is 14 residues long. The CDR3 sequence is CASRGDRGQETQYF. The CDR3, as DNA: TGTGCCAGCAGGGGGGACAGGGGCCAAGAGACCCAGTACTTC. Full variable domain (rest looked up from reference TRBV2 and TRBJ2-5): EPEVTQTPSHQVTQMGQEVILRCVPISNHLYFYWYRQILGQKVEFLVSFYNNEISEKSEIFDDQFSVERPDGSNFTLKIRSTKLEDSAMYFCASRGDRGQETQYFGPGTRLLVL.

This clone was found once. The chain joins TRBV7-9 to TRBJ2-7, with TRBD2 matching over 12 bases. CDR1 and CDR2 from the germline V gene are SEHNR and FQNEAQ (reference sequence). This CDR3 region has 14 residues. Trimming removed 6 bases from V and 7 bases from J; junction bases left unmatched: 7. CDR3 in amino acids: CASSPSGGAREQYV. CDR3 coding DNA: TGTGCCAGCAGTCCTAGCGGGGGGGCTCGTGAGCAGTACGTC.

The CDR3 is CASSQGRNTEAFF. The CDR3 nucleotides are TGTGCCAGCAGCCAAGGACGGAACACTGAAGCTTTCTTT. The chain joins TRBV3-1 (or the pseudogene TRBV3-2) to TRBJ1-1, with D unresolved. With 1 base removed from V and 1 base from J, the gap between germline ends came to 4 bases. CDR1 and CDR2 from the germline V gene are LGHDT and YNNKEL (reference sequence). The CDR3 has 13 amino acids.

The chain uses TRBV18 and TRBJ1-3; no definite D call. Germline V gene lookup returns CDR1 KGHSH and CDR2 LQKENI. The CDR3 runs to 16 residues. V lost 2 bases and J lost 1, with 12 bases in between. The CDR3 nucleotides are TGTGCCAGCTCACCAGCCGGAATTTCTTCTGGAAACACCATATATTTT. Protein: CASSPAGISSGNTIYF. The whole variable domain, filled in from reference TRBV18 and TRBJ1-3, reads NAGVMQNPRHLVRRRGQEARLRCSPMKGHSHVYWYRQLPEEGLKFMVYLQKENIIDESGMPKERFSAEFPKEGPSILRIQQVVRGDSAAYFCASSPAGISSGNTIYFGEGSWLTVV.

In its sample, this clone was seen a few times. The chain recombines TRBV7-2 with TRBJ1-1; D ambiguous. V gave up 0 bases and J gave up 4 bases, with 12 bases separating them. Germline lookup yields CDR1 SGHTA and CDR2 FQGNSA. The CDR3 is 15 amino acids. The CDR3 is CASSLASPTPTEAFF. DNA for the CDR3: TGTGCCAGCAGCTTAGCGTCTCCAACACCCACTGAAGCTTTCTTT.

V usage is TRBV6-6 and J usage is TRBJ2-7, with 9 bases fitting TRBD1. The germline V gene encodes CDR1 MNHNY and CDR2 SVGAGI (reference sequence). Trimming took 6 bases from V and 6 from J; bases not matched to a gene: 6. CDR3 length: 13 amino acids. The CDR3 sequence is CASRSGQGGEQYV. The DNA of the CDR3 is TGTGCCAGCAGGTCGGGACAGGGTGGCGAGCAGTACGTC.

The gene calls are TRBV19 and TRBJ1-2, with TRBD1 identical over 11 bases. Losses at the gene ends were 0 bases for V and 10 bases for J; bases not matched to a gene: 4. The CDR3 is 14 amino acids. Per germline, CDR1 LNHDA and CDR2 SQIVND (reference sequence). The CDR3, as DNA: TGTGCCAGTAGTATAGAAGGGACAGGGGGAGACTACACCTTC. Translating gives CASSIEGTGGDYTF. The variable domain in full, with the rest retrieved from reference TRBV19 and TRBJ1-2, is DGGITQSPKYLFRKEGQNVTLSCEQNLNHDAMYWYRQDPGQGLRLIYYSQIVNDFQKGDIAEGYSVSREKKESFPLTVTSAQKNPTAFYLCASSIEGTGGDYTFGSGTRLTVV.

Note on this clone: The sample carries other DNA sequences with the same CDR3. The V gene is TRBV6-5, the J gene TRBJ2-6; D tentatively reads TRBD1 or TRBD2 (5 bases each). The germline V and J ends were trimmed by 4 bases and 4 bases, with 14 bases remaining between them. The CDR3 consists of 16 residues. Germline CDR1 and CDR2: MNHEY and SVGAGI. Written as DNA, the CDR3 is TGTGCCAGCAGTTTAGGGGCAGGGAGCGGGGCCAACGTCCTGACTTTC. Residues: CASSLGAGSGANVLTF.